This passage covers 18 T cell receptor beta chains from one sample sequenced in a study of T-cell memory formation after mild COVID-19. One entry per CDR3 protein results from TCRdb running MiXCR on the 5' RACE reads. The profile shows hundreds of thousands of distinct CDR3 sequences, 15% to 17% of them singletons. Sequences were obtained from PBMCs or a T cell subset sorted from them (not recorded which). These receptor sequences come from an adult woman who had mild COVID-19 (a few samples of this study predate the infection). Cell type and time point are not known.

V is TRBV6-1 and J is TRBJ2-1, with D possibly being TRBD2 (6 bases). CDR1 is MNHNS, CDR2 SASEGT, per germline. The CDR3 sequence is 17 residues long. With 5 bases removed from V and 0 bases from J, the gap between germline ends came to 17 bases. The CDR3 loop reads CASSTQVGGLSYNEQFF. The CDR3 bases are TGTGCCAGCAGTACCCAAGTTGGGGGACTCTCCTACAATGAGCAGTTCTTC.

The chain is built from TRBV19 and TRBJ2-3, with TRBD2 matching 8 bases. With V trimmed by 3 bases and J by 1 base, 3 bases remained unmatched. This CDR3 region has 15 residues. CDR1 is LNHDA, CDR2 SQIVND, per germline (reference sequence). This CDR3 reads CASSMNSGGTDTQYF. The CDR3 coding sequence is TGTGCCAGTAGTATGAATAGCGGGGGCACAGATACGCAGTATTTT.

The sample holds a few counts of this clonotype. The genes are TRBV11-2 and TRBJ1-1, with D uncertain. V lost 5 bases and J lost 6, with 10 bases in between. Germline values: CDR1 SGHAT, CDR2 FQNNGV. The CDR3 consists of 12 residues. The CDR3 DNA follows: TGTGCCAGCAGCCTTGGGGTGCCTGAAGCTTTCTTT. Encoded protein: CASSLGVPEAFF.

J is TRBJ2-1 and V is TRBV6-5; 9 nucleotides match TRBD1. V dropped 7 bases and J dropped 3; count of bases not matched to a gene: 4. This CDR3 region has 14 residues. Germline loops: CDR1 MNHEY, CDR2 SVGAGI. The CDR3 sequence: CASTQGQGYNEQFF. The DNA for the CDR3 is TGTGCCAGCACCCAGGGACAGGGCTACAATGAGCAGTTCTTC.

This clonotype has more than one count but fewer than ten. The chain uses TRBV24-1 and TRBJ2-7, with D unresolved. The V and J ends lost 5 bases and 0 bases respectively, with 10 bases between them. Per germline, CDR1 KGHDR and CDR2 SFDVKD. The CDR3 is 14 residues long. The chain's CDR3 is CATSANVGSYEQYF. The CDR3 nucleotides are TGTGCCACCAGTGCCAATGTGGGCTCCTACGAGCAGTACTTC.

This chain connects TRBV29-1 to TRBJ2-7; 9 bases match TRBD1. Germline CDR1 and CDR2: SQVTM and ANQGSEA. V dropped 7 bases and J dropped 6; count of bases not matched to a gene: 10. The CDR3 runs 13 residues. Here the CDR3 DNA reads TGCAGCGCCCGCGGGACAGGGTTCGCCGAGCAGTACTTC. Protein sequence: CSARGTGFAEQYF.

The chain links TRBV4-1 to TRBJ2-7; tentatively, D is TRBD1 or TRBD2 (5 bases each). The CDR3 spans 13 residues. V gave up 1 base and J gave up 5 bases, with 9 bases separating them. In germline, CDR1 is MGHRA, CDR2 YSYEKL. The CDR3 protein is CASSQVGVHEQYF. The CDR3 coding sequence is TGCGCCAGCAGCCAAGTGGGGGTCCACGAGCAGTACTTC.

J is TRBJ2-1 and V is TRBV5-1; 11 bases align to TRBD2. The CDR3 has 15 residues. The germline V gene encodes CDR1 SGHRS and CDR2 YFSETQ. V gave up 2 bases and J gave up 12 bases; unmatched junction bases: 10. CDR3 residues: CASSLGTSGYGRQFF. In nucleotides, the CDR3 is TGCGCCAGCAGCTTAGGGACTAGCGGTTACGGGAGGCAGTTCTTC.

This clonotype was seen only a few times. V gene TRBV12-3 or TRBV12-4 combines with J gene TRBJ2-6; D not certain. The CDR3 extends over 15 amino acids. The V gene lost 5 bases and the J gene lost 1 base, with 9 bases spanning the gap. Here the CDR3 DNA reads TGTGCCAGCAGTCAAGGCCGGTCTGGGGCCAACGTCCTGACTTTC. It codes for CASSQGRSGANVLTF.

The rearrangement joins TRBV20-1 to TRBJ2-7; TRBD2 might be the D (5 bases). The CDR3 consists of 16 residues. Germline V lookup: CDR1 DFQATT, CDR2 SNEGSKA (reference sequence). V lost 0 bases and J lost 3, with 18 bases in between. As DNA, the CDR3 is TGCAGTGCTAGAGATGGCAGCAAGCCCGACTACTACGAGCAGTACTTC. It yields the protein CSARDGSKPDYYEQYF.

This clonotype was observed a few times. The CDR3 loop reads CASRKSGELFF. DNA for the CDR3: TGTGCCAGCAGGAAATCCGGGGAGCTGTTTTTT. V is TRBV7-9 and J is TRBJ2-2, with D unresolved. CDR1 and CDR2 (germline): SEHNR, FQNEAQ (reference sequence). The CDR3 is 11 residues long. Trimming stripped 6 bases from V and 6 bases from J, with 5 bases between.

This clonotype was recorded many times. The chain combines TRBV5-6 with TRBJ2-3; no definite D call. This CDR3 has 12 residues. Per the germline V gene, CDR1 is SGHDT and CDR2 is YYEEEE. V was pared by 1 base and J by 5 bases, with 5 bases between. CDR3 DNA: TGTGCCAGCAGCTTGTCAAGAGATACGCAGTATTTT. It encodes CASSLSRDTQYF.

The table lists this clonotype with a few counts. The chain carries TRBV5-1 and TRBJ2-2, with TRBD1 as a possible D gene (7 bases). The V gene's germline CDR1 is SGHRS and CDR2 YFSETQ. V was pared by 1 base and J by 6 bases, with 13 bases between. This CDR3 region has 15 residues. The CDR3: CASSLTQGGAGELFF. The CDR3 nucleotides read TGCGCCAGCAGCTTGACGCAGGGGGGAGCCGGGGAGCTGTTTTTT.

The gene calls are TRBV7-8 and TRBJ1-5; D unclear. This CDR3 contains 12 residues. V was clipped by 3 bases and J by 6 bases, with 6 bases between them. In germline, CDR1 is SGHVS, CDR2 FQNEAQ. This chain's CDR3 is CASSFSGQPQHF. The CDR3 DNA follows: TGTGCCAGCAGCTTTTCGGGTCAGCCCCAGCATTTT.

This clonotype was picked up a small number of times. The chain has TRBV6-5 and TRBJ1-2; perhaps TRBD1 as D (6 bases). Per germline, CDR1 MNHEY and CDR2 SVGAGI. V was trimmed by 4 bases and J by 7 bases, leaving 16 bases between them. The length of the CDR3 is 14 residues. The CDR3 DNA reads TGTGCCAGCAGTTTCACAGGGACGGCTGGTGGCTACACCTTC. Protein sequence: CASSFTGTAGGYTF.

This clonotype has only a few counts. The CDR3 sequence is CASSQDYTATNEKLFF. CDR3 DNA: TGTGCCAGCAGCCAAGATTACACTGCAACTAATGAAAAACTGTTTTTT. This chain links TRBV4-2 with TRBJ1-4; D is uncertain. The CDR3 is 16 amino acids. The germline gives CDR1 LGHNA, CDR2 YNFKEQ. Trimming took 0 bases from V and 0 from J, leaving 8 bases between them.

The chain has TRBV6-5 and TRBJ2-7, with 7 nucleotides matching TRBD1. Looked up from germline, CDR1 is MNHEY and CDR2 is SVGAGI. V lost 5 bases, J lost 0 bases, and 10 bases stayed unmatched. This CDR3 contains 16 residues. CDR3 DNA sequence: TGTGCCAGCAGTCCTGACAGGGCTCTGCTCTCCTACGAGCAGTACTTC. It is translated as CASSPDRALLSYEQYF.

This clonotype has only a few counts. V is TRBV7-9 and J is TRBJ2-6; D is tentatively TRBD1 or TRBD2 (5 bases each). There are 19 residues in the CDR3. Germline lookup yields CDR1 SEHNR and CDR2 FQNEAQ (reference sequence). The V end was cut by 1 base, the J end by 3 bases, with 19 bases between. CDR3 protein: CASSLERSFGASGANVLTF. In DNA form, the CDR3 reads TGTGCCAGCAGCTTAGAACGGAGCTTCGGGGCTAGTGGGGCCAACGTCCTGACTTTC. Based on the CDR3 plus reference TRBV7-9 and TRBJ2-6, the full variable domain is DTGVSQNPRHKITKRGQNVTFRCDPISEHNRLYWYRQTLGQGPEFLTYFQNEAQLEKSRLLSDRFSAERPKGSFSTLEIQRTEQGDSAMYLCASSLERSFGASGANVLTFGAGSRLTVL.